These 3 T cell receptor beta chains were sequenced from one sample in a study of shared clonotypes between healthy human individuals. The method was immunoSEQ multiplex PCR; TCRdb's version includes in-frame clones alone and lacks a portion of them. In the table there are roughly 650,000 clones, roughly 96% of which are singletons. As defined, naive CD8 cells were CD45RO-negative and positively selected for CCR7, with terminally differentiated effector memory CD45RA+ cells excluded. The sequenced material came from naive CD8+ T cells sorted from blood. The receptors shown here come from a woman aged 25-40 years in good health.

The genes are TRBV27 and TRBJ2-1; D call uncertain. This CDR3 region has 11 residues. V was pared by 8 bases and J by 4 bases, with 6 bases between. Germline CDR1 reads MNHEY; CDR2 reads SMNVEV (reference sequence). CDR3 bases: TGTGCCAGCGGCAGATACAATGAGCAGTTCTTC. This sequence encodes CASGRYNEQFF.

The chain is built from TRBV7-6 and TRBJ2-2; 9 bases agree with TRBD2. Trimming removed 1 base from V and 1 base from J; junction bases left unmatched: 7. Germline CDR1 SGHVS, CDR2 FNYEAQ. The CDR3 is 18 residues long. The DNA for the CDR3 is TGTGCCAGCAGCTTAGAGGCTAGCGGGATGAGGAACACCGGGGAGCTGTTTTTT. It translates to CASSLEASGMRNTGELFF.

The V and J genes are TRBV25-1 and TRBJ1-2, with 7 bases matching TRBD1. V was clipped by 2 bases and J by 4 bases; unmatched bases: 1. This CDR3 has 13 amino acids. Germline CDR1 reads MGHDK; CDR2 reads SYGVNS. CDR3 sequence: CASSEGTAYGYTF. CDR3 sequence (DNA): TGTGCCAGCAGTGAAGGGACAGCCTATGGCTACACCTTC.